The 7 T cell receptor beta chains below were found in one sample sequenced in a study of Graves' ophthalmopathy and Graves' hyperthyroidism. Amplification targeted the TCR beta CDR3 regions, with RNA transcripts as the source material. HTBI primers served in a first-round RT-PCR, which a second-round multiplex PCR followed. TCRdb recomputed calls from the multiplex PCR reads with MiXCR, one row per CDR3 protein. The sample records more than 1,000,000 distinct CDR3 sequences, about 36% being singletons. Sequencing was done on a sample of peripheral blood or thyroid tissue (not recorded which). Receptors originate from an adult man with Graves' hyperthyroidism.

This chain joins TRBV29-1 and TRBJ2-5; tentative D call: TRBD1 (6 bases). There are 13 residues in the CDR3. Germline V lookup: CDR1 SQVTM, CDR2 ANQGSEA. V lost 3 bases, J lost 10 bases, and 18 bases lay in between. The CDR3 protein is CSVEEPYRDNQYF. In DNA, the CDR3 is TGCAGCGTTGAGGAACCATACCGGGACAACCAGTACTTC.

V gene TRBV6-6 combines with J gene TRBJ2-7, with 11 bases fitting TRBD2. Germline V gives CDR1 MNHNY, CDR2 SVGAGI (reference sequence). The trim removed 6 bases at V and 0 bases at J, leaving 4 bases unmatched. The length of the CDR3 is 15 residues. In DNA form, the CDR3 reads TGTGCCAGCAGCAAGGGACTAGCGGACTCCTACGAGCAGTACTTC. Residues: CASSKGLADSYEQYF.

The CDR3 sequence: CAWSAWVASYEQYF. Written as DNA, the CDR3 is TGTGCCTGGAGTGCGTGGGTAGCGTCCTACGAGCAGTACTTC. This chain joins TRBV7-7 and TRBJ2-7; D possibly corresponds to TRBD2 (5 bases). V dropped 11 bases and J dropped 1 base, with 18 bases sitting between them. Germline-derived CDR1 and CDR2 are SSHAT and FNYEAQ (reference sequence). The CDR3 covers 14 residues.

In its sample, this clonotype was seen a few times. Given a much more abundant clone one base away, this may be a read error. The gene calls are TRBV13 and TRBJ1-2, with D maybe TRBD1 (5 bases). Trimming pared 5 bases from V and 6 bases from J, leaving 22 bases between. Germline assignment: CDR1 PRHDT and CDR2 FYEKMQ (reference sequence). The CDR3 has 16 amino acids. This CDR3 is CASSPTLEQEWDGYTF. CDR3 nucleotides: TGTGCCAGCAGCCCGACATTAGAACAGGAGTGGGATGGCTACACCTTC. The full variable domain, its missing parts supplied by reference TRBV13 and TRBJ1-2, is AAGVIQSPRHLIKEKRETATLKCYPIPRHDTVYWYQQGPGQDPQFLISFYEKMQSDKGSIPDRFSAQQFSDYHSELNMSSLELGDSALYFCASSPTLEQEWDGYTFGSGTRLTVV.

This clonotype was picked up many times. The V call is TRBV5-1, the J call TRBJ1-4, with TRBD1 as a possible D gene (6 bases). This CDR3 is built from 14 residues. CDR1 and CDR2 from the germline V gene are SGHRS and YFSETQ. V shed 5 bases and J shed 8 bases, with 16 bases lying between them. The DNA of the CDR3 is TGCGCCAGCAGTCCCAGGGGCCGGGAGGAAAAACTGTTTTTT. Translating it yields CASSPRGREEKLFF.

The sample holds a few counts of this clonotype. The V gene is TRBV10-3, the J gene TRBJ2-5, with 8 bases aligning to TRBD2. Germline CDR1 reads ENHRY; CDR2 reads SYGVKD. CDR3 length equals 14 residues. V lost 10 bases, J lost 4 bases, and 11 bases stayed unmatched. The CDR3 DNA follows: TGTGCCAGCAGCTTGACCCGGGGGGGAGAGACCCAGTACTTC. This sequence encodes CASSLTRGGETQYF.

Written as DNA, the CDR3 is TGTGCCACCGCGACAGCAACTAATGAAAAACTGTTTTTT. Amino acids: CATATATNEKLFF. The chain links TRBV10-3 to TRBJ1-4; a weak D match, TRBD1 (5 bases). The CDR3 sequence is 13 residues long. The V gene lost 10 bases and the J gene lost 0 bases, with 9 bases spanning the gap. Germline V gene sequence: CDR1 ENHRY, CDR2 SYGVKD.